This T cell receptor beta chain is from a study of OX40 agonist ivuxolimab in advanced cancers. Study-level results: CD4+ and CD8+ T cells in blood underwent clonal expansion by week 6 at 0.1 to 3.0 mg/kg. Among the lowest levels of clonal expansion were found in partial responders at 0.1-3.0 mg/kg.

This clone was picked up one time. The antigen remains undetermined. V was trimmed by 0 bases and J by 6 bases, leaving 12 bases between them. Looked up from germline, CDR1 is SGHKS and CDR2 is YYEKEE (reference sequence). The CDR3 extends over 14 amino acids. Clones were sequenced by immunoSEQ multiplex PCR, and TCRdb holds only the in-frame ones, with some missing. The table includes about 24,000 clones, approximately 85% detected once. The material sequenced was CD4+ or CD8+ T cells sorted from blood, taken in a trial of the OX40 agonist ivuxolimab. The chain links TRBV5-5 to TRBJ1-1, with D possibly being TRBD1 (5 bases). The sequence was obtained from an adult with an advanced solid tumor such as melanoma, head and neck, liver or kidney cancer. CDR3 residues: CASSLAPVGAEAFF. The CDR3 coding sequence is TGTGCCAGCAGCTTGGCACCTGTGGGGGCTGAAGCTTTCTTT. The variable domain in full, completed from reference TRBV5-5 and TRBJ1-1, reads DAGVTQSPTHLIKTRGQQVTLRCSPISGHKSVSWYQQVLGQGPQFIFQYYEKEERGRGNFPDRFSARQFPNYSSELNVNALLLGDSALYLCASSLAPVGAEAFFGQGTRLTVV.